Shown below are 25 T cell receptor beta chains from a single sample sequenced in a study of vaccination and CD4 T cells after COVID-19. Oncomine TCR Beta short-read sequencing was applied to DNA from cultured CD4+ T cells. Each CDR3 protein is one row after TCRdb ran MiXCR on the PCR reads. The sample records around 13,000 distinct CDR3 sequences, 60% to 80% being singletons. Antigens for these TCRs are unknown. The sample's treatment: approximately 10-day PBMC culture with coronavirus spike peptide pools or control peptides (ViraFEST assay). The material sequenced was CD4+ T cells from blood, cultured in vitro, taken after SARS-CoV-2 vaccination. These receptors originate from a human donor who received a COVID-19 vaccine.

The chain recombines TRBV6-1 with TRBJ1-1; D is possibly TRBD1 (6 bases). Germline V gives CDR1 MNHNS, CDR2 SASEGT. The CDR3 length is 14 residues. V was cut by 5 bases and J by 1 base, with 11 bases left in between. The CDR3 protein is CASSPRQENTEAFF. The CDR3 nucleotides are TGTGCCAGCAGTCCGCGACAGGAGAACACTGAAGCTTTCTTT.

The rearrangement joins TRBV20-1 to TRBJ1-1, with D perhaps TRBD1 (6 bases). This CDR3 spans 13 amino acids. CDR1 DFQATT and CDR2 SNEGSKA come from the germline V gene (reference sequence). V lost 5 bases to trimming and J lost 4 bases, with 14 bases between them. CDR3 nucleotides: TGCAGTGCTTCACAGGGCAGAGGCACTGAAGCTTTCTTT. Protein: CSASQGRGTEAFF.

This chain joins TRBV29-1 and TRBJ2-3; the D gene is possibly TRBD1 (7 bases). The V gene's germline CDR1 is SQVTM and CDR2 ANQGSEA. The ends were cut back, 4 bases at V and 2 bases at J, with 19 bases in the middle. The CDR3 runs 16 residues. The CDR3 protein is CSVGGSAGGNTDTQYF. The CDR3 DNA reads TGCAGCGTTGGGGGTTCGGCAGGGGGGAACACAGATACGCAGTATTTT.

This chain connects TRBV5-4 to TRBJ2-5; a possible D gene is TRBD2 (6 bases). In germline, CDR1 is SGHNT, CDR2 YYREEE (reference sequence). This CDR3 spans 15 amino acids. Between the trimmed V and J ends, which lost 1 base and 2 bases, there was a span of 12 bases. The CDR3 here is CASSLIASAQETQYF. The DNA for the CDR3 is TGTGCCAGCAGCTTGATAGCTAGCGCACAAGAGACCCAGTACTTC. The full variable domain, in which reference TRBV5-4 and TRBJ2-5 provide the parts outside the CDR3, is ETGVTQSPTHLIKTRGQQVTLRCSSQSGHNTVSWYQQALGQGPQFIFQYYREEENGRGNFPPRFSGLQFPNYSSELNVNALELDDSALYLCASSLIASAQETQYFGPGTRLLVL.

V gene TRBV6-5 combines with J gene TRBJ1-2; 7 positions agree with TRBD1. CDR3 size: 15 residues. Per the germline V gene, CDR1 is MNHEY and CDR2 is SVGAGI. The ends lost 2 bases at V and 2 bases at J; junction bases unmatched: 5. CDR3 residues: CASSYPETGNYGYTF. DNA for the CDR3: TGTGCCAGCAGTTACCCCGAGACAGGGAACTATGGCTACACCTTC.

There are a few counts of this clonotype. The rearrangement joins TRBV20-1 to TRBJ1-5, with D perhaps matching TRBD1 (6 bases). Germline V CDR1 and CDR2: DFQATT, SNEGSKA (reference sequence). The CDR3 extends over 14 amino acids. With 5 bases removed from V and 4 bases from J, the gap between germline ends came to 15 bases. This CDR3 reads CSAPSQGTNQPQHF. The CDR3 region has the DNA TGCAGTGCTCCTAGCCAGGGGACTAATCAGCCCCAGCATTTT.

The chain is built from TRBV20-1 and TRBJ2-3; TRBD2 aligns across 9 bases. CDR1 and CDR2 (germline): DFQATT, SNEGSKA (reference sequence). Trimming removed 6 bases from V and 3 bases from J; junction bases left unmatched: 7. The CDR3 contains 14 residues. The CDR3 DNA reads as TGCAGTGCCGTTTCGACTAGCGGAACAGATACGCAGTATTTT. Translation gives CSAVSTSGTDTQYF.

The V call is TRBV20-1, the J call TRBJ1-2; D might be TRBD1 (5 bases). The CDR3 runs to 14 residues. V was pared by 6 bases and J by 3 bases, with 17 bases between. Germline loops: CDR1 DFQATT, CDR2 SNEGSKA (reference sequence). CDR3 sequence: CSARPWGSDYGYTF. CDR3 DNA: TGCAGTGCCCGTCCCTGGGGGAGCGACTATGGCTACACCTTC.

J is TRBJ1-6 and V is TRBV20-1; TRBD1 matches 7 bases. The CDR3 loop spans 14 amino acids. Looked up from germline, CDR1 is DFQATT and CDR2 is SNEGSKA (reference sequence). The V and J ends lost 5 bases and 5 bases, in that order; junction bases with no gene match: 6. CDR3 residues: CSAAQGGDNSPLHF. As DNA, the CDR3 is TGCAGTGCTGCCCAGGGGGGCGATAATTCACCCCTCCACTTT.

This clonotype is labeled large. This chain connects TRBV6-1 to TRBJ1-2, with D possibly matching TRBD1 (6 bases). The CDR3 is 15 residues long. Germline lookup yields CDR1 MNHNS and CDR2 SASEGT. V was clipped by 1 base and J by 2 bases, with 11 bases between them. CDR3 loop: CASSEGGARNYGYTF. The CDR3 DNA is TGTGCCAGCAGTGAAGGGGGGGCTAGAAACTATGGCTACACCTTC.

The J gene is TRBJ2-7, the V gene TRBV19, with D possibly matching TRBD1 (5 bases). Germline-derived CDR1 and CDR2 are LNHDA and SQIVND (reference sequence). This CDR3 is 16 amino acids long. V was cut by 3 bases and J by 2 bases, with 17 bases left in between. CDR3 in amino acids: CASSMFPDTPTYEQYF. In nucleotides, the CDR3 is TGTGCCAGTAGTATGTTTCCGGACACGCCTACCTACGAGCAGTACTTC. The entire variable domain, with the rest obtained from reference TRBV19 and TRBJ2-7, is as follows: DGGITQSPKYLFRKEGQNVTLSCEQNLNHDAMYWYRQDPGQGLRLIYYSQIVNDFQKGDIAEGYSVSREKKESFPLTVTSAQKNPTAFYLCASSMFPDTPTYEQYFGPGTRLTVT.

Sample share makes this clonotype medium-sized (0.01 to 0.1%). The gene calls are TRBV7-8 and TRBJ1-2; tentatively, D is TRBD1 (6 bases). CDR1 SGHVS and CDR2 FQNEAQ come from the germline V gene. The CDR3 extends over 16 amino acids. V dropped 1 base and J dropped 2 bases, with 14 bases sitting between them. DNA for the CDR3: TGTGCCAGCAGCTTAGTGGGGGGGCTACTGAACTATGGCTACACCTTC. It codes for CASSLVGGLLNYGYTF.

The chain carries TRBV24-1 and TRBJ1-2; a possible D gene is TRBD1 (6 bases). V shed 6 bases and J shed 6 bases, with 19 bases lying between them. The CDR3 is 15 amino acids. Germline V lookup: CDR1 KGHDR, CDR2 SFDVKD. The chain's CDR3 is CATSSSPTGLDGYTF. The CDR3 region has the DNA TGTGCCACCAGTTCAAGCCCCACAGGGCTCGATGGCTACACCTTC.

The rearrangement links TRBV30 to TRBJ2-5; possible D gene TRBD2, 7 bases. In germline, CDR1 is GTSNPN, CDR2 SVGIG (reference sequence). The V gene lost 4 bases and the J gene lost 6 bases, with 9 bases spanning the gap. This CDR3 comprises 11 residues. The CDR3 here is CAWNGGQTQYF. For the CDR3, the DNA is TGTGCCTGGAACGGGGGGCAGACCCAGTACTTC.

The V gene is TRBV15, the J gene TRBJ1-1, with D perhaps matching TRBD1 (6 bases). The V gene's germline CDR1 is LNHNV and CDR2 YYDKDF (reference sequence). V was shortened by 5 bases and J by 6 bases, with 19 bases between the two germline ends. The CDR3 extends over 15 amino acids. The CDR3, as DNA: TGTGCCACCAGCGGGGGCCCTCGGGCATCGGCTGAAGCTTTCTTT. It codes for CATSGGPRASAEAFF.

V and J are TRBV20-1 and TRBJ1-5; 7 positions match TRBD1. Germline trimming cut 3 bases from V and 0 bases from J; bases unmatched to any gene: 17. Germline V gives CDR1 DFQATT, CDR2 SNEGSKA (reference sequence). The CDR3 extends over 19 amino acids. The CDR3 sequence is CSASRPGQTSGDSNQPQHF. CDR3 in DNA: TGCAGTGCTAGTCGCCCGGGACAGACCTCGGGGGATAGCAATCAGCCCCAGCATTTT.

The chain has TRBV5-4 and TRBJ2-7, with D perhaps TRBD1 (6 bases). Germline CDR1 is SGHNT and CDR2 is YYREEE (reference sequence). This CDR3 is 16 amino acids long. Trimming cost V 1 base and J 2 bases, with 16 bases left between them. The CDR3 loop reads CASSLSLGGEAYEQYF. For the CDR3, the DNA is TGTGCCAGCAGCTTGAGTTTAGGGGGTGAGGCCTACGAGCAGTACTTC.

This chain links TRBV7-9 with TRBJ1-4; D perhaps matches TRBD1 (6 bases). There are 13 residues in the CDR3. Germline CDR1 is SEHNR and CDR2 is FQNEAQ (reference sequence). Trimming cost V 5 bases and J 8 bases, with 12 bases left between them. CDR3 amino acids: CASSLMGAEKLFF. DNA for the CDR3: TGTGCCAGCAGCCTGATGGGGGCGGAAAAACTGTTTTTT.

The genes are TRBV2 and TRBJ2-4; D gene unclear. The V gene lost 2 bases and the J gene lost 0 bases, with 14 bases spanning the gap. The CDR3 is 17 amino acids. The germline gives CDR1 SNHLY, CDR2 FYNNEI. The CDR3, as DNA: TGTGCCAGCAGTGAAAGGTCGGGCTCAATAGCCAAAAACATTCAGTACTTC. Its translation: CASSERSGSIAKNIQYF. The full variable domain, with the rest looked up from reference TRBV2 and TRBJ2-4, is EPEVTQTPSHQVTQMGQEVILRCVPISNHLYFYWYRQILGQKVEFLVSFYNNEISEKSEIFDDQFSVERPDGSNFTLKIRSTKLEDSAMYFCASSERSGSIAKNIQYFGAGTRLSVL.

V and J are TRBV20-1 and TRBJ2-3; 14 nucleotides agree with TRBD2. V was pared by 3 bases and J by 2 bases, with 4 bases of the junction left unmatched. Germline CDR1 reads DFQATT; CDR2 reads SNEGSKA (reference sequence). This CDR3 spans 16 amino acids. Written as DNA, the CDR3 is TGCAGTGCTAGGACTAGCGGGGGGGGCATCACAGATACGCAGTATTTT. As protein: CSARTSGGGITDTQYF.

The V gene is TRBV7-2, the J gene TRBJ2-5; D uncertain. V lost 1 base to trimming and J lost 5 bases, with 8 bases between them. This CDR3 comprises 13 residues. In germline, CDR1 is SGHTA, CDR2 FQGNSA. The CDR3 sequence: CASSLVTSETQYF. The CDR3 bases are TGTGCCAGCAGCTTAGTGACATCGGAGACCCAGTACTTC.

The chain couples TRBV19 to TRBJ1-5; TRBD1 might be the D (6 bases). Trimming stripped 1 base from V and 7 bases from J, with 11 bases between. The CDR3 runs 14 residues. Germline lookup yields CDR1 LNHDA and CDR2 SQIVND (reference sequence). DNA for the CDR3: TGTGCCAGTAGTATAGTAGGGGGGTGGCAGCCCCAGCATTTT. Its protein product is CASSIVGGWQPQHF. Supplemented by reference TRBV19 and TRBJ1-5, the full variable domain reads DGGITQSPKYLFRKEGQNVTLSCEQNLNHDAMYWYRQDPGQGLRLIYYSQIVNDFQKGDIAEGYSVSREKKESFPLTVTSAQKNPTAFYLCASSIVGGWQPQHFGDGTRLSIL.

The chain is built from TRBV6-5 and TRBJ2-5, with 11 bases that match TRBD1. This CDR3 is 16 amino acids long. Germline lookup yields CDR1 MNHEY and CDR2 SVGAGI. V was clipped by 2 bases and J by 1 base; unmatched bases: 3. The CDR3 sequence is CASSYPGTGGQETQYF. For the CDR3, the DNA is TGTGCCAGCAGTTACCCCGGGACAGGGGGCCAAGAGACCCAGTACTTC.

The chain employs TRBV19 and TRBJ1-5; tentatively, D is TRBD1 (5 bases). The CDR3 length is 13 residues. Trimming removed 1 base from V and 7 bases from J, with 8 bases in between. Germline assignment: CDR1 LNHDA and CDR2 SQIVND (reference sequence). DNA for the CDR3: TGTGCCAGTAGTATAGGGCGGGACCAGCCCCAGCATTTT. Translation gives CASSIGRDQPQHF.

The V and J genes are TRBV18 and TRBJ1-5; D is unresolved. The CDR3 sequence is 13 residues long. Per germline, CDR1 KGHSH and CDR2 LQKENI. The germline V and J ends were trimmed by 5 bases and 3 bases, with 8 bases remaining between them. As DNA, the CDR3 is TGTGCCAGCTCAGAAGCTACCAATCAGCCCCAGCATTTT. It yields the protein CASSEATNQPQHF.